This T cell receptor (beta chain) was captured by sequencing in a study of blood T cell repertoires in COVID-19 (dated by TCRdb to between 2020 and 2021). Regarding the research as a whole: Collaborator samples came from the United States, Italy and Spain and covered acute and convalescent phases of COVID-19. Nearly every sample came with metadata listing a de-identified subject ID, COVID-19 status, age in years and sex. A freely available public database, intended as a resource for researchers studying the immune response to SARS-CoV-2, is where the repertoires were released. The samples were drawn from two sources: the first 160 participants of the ongoing ImmuneRACE study, and some 1,300 subjects contributed by 6 global collaborators. The material from the prospective study consisted of cDNA or gDNA derived from T cells, B-cell-depleted T cells, or PBMCs. The dataset comprised deeply sampled blood TCRbeta repertoires from subjects exposed to, actively infected with, or recovered from COVID-19. Where available, HLA class I and class II types were taken from metadata supplied by the sample provider and were not determined by assay-based typing. Broader findings and caveats from the paper: The quantity of clinical and demographic metadata differed by source and by participant and was supplied without curation.

As for this clone: It has no known antigen specificity. Base qualities are missing; no much larger clone stands one base away.

The collaborating institutions used their own protocols to collect whole blood in K2EDTA tubes. Collaborator samples were shipped for TCRbeta analysis as frozen whole blood, isolated PBMCs, or DNA extracted from either sample type. The immunoSEQ Assay, a bias-controlled multiplex PCR, was used to amplify TCRbeta CDR3 regions from genomic DNA. In the original analysis: The number of nucleated cells in each sample was estimated from the amplification of reference gene primers within the assay. Sequence reads were collapsed and filtered to measure the absolute abundance of every unique TCRbeta CDR3 rearrangement. Productive Simpson clonality was computed per sample as the square root of Simpson's diversity index over productive rearrangements. TCRdb's version of the immuneACCESS table is confined to in-frame rearrangements and falls short of the full clone set. An unresolved V gene accounts for under half of the shortfall where checked; the remainder is of unknown origin. D and trimming come from the DNA, and the V and J calls and clone size come from that table. Here the sample has tens of thousands of clones; approximately 90% occur a single time. The top ten hold approximately 20% of the sample.

The sample consisted of peripheral blood. This sequence was found in a man in his 70s with acute or convalescent COVID-19.

The DNA reads TGTGCCATCGGGACTAGCGGGAACTACAATGAGCAGTTCTTC. Translated, it gives CAIGTSGNYNEQFF. The sequence is built from TRBV19 and TRBJ2-1; TRBD2 agrees with 13 junctional bases. Unmatched junction bases come to 3, with V trimmed by 10 bases and J by 3 bases. CDR1 and CDR2 are read off the germline V gene (reference sequence) as LNHDA and SQIVND. The CDR3 contains 14 residues, cysteine and phenylalanine counted. The kept DNA is CDR3 alone, 42 bases in frame from the first base.